The present TCR beta chain was sequenced within a study of T cell changes during pregnancy in multiple sclerosis. The CDR3 contains 13 residues. The V gene lost 5 bases and the J gene lost 7 bases, with 12 bases spanning the gap. Germline lookup yields CDR1 MDHEN and CDR2 SYDVKM. The method was immunoSEQ multiplex PCR; TCRdb's version includes in-frame clones alone and lacks a portion of them. The repertoire holds 40,000 to 45,000 clones, with roughly 94% as singletons. The chain employs TRBV28 and TRBJ1-3, with D unresolved. The receptor comes from a female donor with multiple sclerosis, enrolled in a pregnancy study. Sequenced here: peripheral blood, sampled in the third trimester of pregnancy. CDR3 DNA sequence: TGTGCCAGCAGTCCAGGATTCGTGAACACCATATATTTT. It encodes CASSPGFVNTIYF. The entire variable domain, with the rest obtained from reference TRBV28 and TRBJ1-3, is as follows: DVKVTQSSRYLVKRTGEKVFLECVQDMDHENMFWYRQDPGLGLRLIYFSYDVKMKEKGDIPEGYSVSREKKERFSLILESASTNQTSMYLCASSPGFVNTIYFGEGSWLTVV.